The clone carrying this T cell receptor beta chain was seen at least ten times. Its antigen is still unknown. The CDR3 is 14 amino acids. CDR1 and CDR2 from the germline V gene are GTSNPN and SVGIG (reference sequence). V shed 7 bases and J 11 bases; nucleotides not matched to a gene: 16. Ophthalmopathy cases showed moderate-to-severe activity, scoring CAS ≥3 and NOSPECS ≥4, with duration under 3 months. The data were obtained in a study of Graves' ophthalmopathy and Graves' hyperthyroidism. CDR3 regions of TCR beta were amplified from RNA transcripts. Scientists carried out first-round RT-PCR using HTBI primers and then a second-round multiplex PCR. TCRdb reprocessed the multiplex PCR reads via MiXCR and lists one record per CDR3 protein. The sample holds approximately 500,000 distinct CDR3 sequences, roughly an eighth seen once. General study findings and limits: Blood also carried most expanded thyroid clonotypes exceeding 0.001 frequency.

The chain combines TRBV30 with TRBJ1-1, with 10 bases that match TRBD1. The specimen sequenced was blood. The sequence derives from a woman aged 25 to 45 with Graves' ophthalmopathy. For the CDR3, the DNA is TGTGCCTCTACGCCGGGACAGGGGATAAGGCTGGCTTTCTTT. Translation gives CASTPGQGIRLAFF.